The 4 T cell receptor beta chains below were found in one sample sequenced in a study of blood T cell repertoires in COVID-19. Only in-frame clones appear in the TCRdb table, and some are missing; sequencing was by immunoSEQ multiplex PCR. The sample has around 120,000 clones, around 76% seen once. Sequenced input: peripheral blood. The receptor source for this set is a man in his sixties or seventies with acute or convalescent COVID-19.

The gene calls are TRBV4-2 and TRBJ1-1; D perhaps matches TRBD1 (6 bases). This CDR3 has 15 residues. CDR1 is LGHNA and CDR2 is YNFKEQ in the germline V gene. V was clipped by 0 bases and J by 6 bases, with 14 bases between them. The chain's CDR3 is CASSQDRRGEAEAFF. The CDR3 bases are TGTGCCAGCAGCCAAGATCGCAGGGGAGAAGCTGAAGCTTTCTTT.

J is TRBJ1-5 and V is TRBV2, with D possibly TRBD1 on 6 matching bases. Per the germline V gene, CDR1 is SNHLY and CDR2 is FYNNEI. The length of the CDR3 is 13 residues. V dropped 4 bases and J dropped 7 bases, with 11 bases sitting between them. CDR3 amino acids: CASSAGEGQPQHF. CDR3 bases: TGTGCCAGCAGTGCAGGGGAAGGCCAGCCCCAGCATTTT.

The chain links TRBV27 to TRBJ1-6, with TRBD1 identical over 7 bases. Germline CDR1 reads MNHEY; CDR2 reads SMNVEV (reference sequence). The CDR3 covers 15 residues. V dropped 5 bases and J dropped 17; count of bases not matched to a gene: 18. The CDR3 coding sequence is TGTGCCAGCAGTGCTCGGACAGGTCTAAGTCTCCCCATCCACTTT. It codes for CASSARTGLSLPIHF.

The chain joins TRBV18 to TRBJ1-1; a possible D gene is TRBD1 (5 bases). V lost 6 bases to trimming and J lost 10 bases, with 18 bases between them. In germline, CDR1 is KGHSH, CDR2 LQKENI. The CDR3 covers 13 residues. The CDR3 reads CASSSTRGESAFF. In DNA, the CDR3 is TGTGCCAGCTCCTCCACAAGGGGCGAGTCAGCTTTCTTT. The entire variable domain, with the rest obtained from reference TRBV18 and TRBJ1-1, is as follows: NAGVMQNPRHLVRRRGQEARLRCSPMKGHSHVYWYRQLPEEGLKFMVYLQKENIIDESGMPKERFSAEFPKEGPSILRIQQVVRGDSAAYFCASSSTRGESAFFGQGTRLTVV.